The 17 T cell receptor beta chains reported below all come from one sample, sequenced in a study of T cells in Graves' hyperthyroidism and ophthalmopathy. TCR beta CDR3 region amplification was performed from RNA transcripts. First-round RT-PCR targeting the TCR CDR3 was performed with the HTBI primer set. TCRdb redid the calling of the multiplex PCR reads with MiXCR, one entry per CDR3 protein. The repertoire holds about half a million distinct CDR3 sequences, with roughly 20% as singletons. Sequenced input: blood. The receptors shown here come from a man aged 18 to 29 with Graves' hyperthyroidism.

Many counts were recorded for this clonotype. The rearrangement links TRBV4-1 to TRBJ2-5; D may be TRBD1 (5 bases). The V end lost 0 bases, the J end lost 5 bases, and 10 bases lay between the germline ends. This CDR3 contains 14 residues. In germline, CDR1 is MGHRA, CDR2 YSYEKL. The CDR3 reads CASSQEAGWETQYF. CDR3 DNA: TGCGCCAGCAGCCAAGAAGCAGGGTGGGAGACCCAGTACTTC.

With regard to this clonotype: Just one base apart from a much larger clone, this may be a read error. The chain couples TRBV7-2 to TRBJ1-1, with a possible D match to TRBD1 (6 bases). CDR1 and CDR2 (germline): SGHTA, FQGNSA. The CDR3 has 13 amino acids. In DNA form, the CDR3 reads TGTGCCAGCGGATTTTACAGGGCACCCACAGCTTGCTTT. The encoded protein is CASGFYRAPTACF.

This clonotype was seen at least ten times. The rearrangement joins TRBV20-1 to TRBJ2-5, with TRBD1 identical over 7 bases. The CDR3 length is 14 residues. The J segment lost 2 bases and the V segment lost 7 bases, leaving 10 bases of the junction unmatched. Germline assignment: CDR1 DFQATT and CDR2 SNEGSKA (reference sequence). CDR3 sequence (DNA): TGCAGTGAGCTGGGGACAGACATTCAAGAGACCCAGTACTTC. Translating gives CSELGTDIQETQYF.

This clonotype was picked up many times. The rearrangement joins TRBV9 to TRBJ1-2, with a possible D match to TRBD1 (6 bases). With 3 bases removed from V and 4 bases from J, the gap between germline ends came to 13 bases. This CDR3 region has 14 residues. Germline CDR1 SGDLS, CDR2 YYNGEE. DNA for the CDR3: TGTGCCAGCAGCGCCCAACAGGGAAGCTATGGCTACACCTTC. It codes for CASSAQQGSYGYTF.

This clonotype showed up just a few times. J is TRBJ2-7 and V is TRBV28, with 10 bases lining up with TRBD1. V trimming: 4 bases; J trimming: 2 bases; junction bases outside the gene matches: 5. The CDR3 has 15 residues. CDR1 MDHEN and CDR2 SYDVKM come from the germline V gene. This CDR3 is CASSSYGQGAYEQYF. CDR3 coding DNA: TGTGCCAGCAGTTCTTACGGACAGGGGGCCTACGAGCAGTACTTC.

The gene calls are TRBV7-3 and TRBJ2-5; D remains unclear. V was trimmed by 5 bases and J by 3 bases, leaving 22 bases between them. Germline assignment: CDR1 SGHTA and CDR2 FQGTGA. CDR3 length: 17 residues. The CDR3 nucleotides read TGTGCCAGCAGCCCAACCGGGTCCACATTGGGGAAAGAGACCCAGTACTTC. Translated: CASSPTGSTLGKETQYF.

The chain uses TRBV12-3 or TRBV12-4 and TRBJ2-7; D may be TRBD2 (5 bases). CDR3 length: 13 amino acids. Trimming took 2 bases from V and 5 from J, leaving 10 bases between them. CDR3 bases: TGTGCCAGCAGTTTACGGAGAGGGAACGAGCAGTACTTC. It is translated as CASSLRRGNEQYF.

The chain uses TRBV6-2 or TRBV6-3 and TRBJ2-4; weak D call: TRBD2 (6 bases). Germline CDR1 is MNHEY and CDR2 is SVGEGT. CDR3 length: 16 amino acids. The V and J ends lost 3 bases and 2 bases respectively, with 14 bases between them. CDR3 coding DNA: TGTGCCAGCAGTTATAGGGTCAGCGGGTCCAAAAACATTCAGTACTTC. This gives the protein CASSYRVSGSKNIQYF.

This clonotype showed up many times. The gene calls are TRBV6-1 and TRBJ2-5; perhaps TRBD2 as D (5 bases). This CDR3 comprises 13 residues. The ends were cut back, 6 bases at V and 3 bases at J, with 11 bases in the middle. CDR1 and CDR2 from the germline V gene are MNHNS and SASEGT. The DNA for the CDR3 is TGTGCCAGCAGGGATGGACTCGAAGAGACCCAGTACTTC. Its translation: CASRDGLEETQYF.

This clonotype was found many times. The chain has TRBV20-1 and TRBJ1-5; 8 bases map to TRBD1. The CDR3 consists of 13 residues. The V segment lost 2 bases and the J segment 5 bases; nucleotides outside the gene matches: 2. The germline CDR1 and CDR2 sequences are DFQATT and SNEGSKA (reference sequence). This CDR3 is CSARRQGHQPQHF. CDR3 nucleotides: TGCAGTGCTAGAAGACAGGGGCATCAGCCCCAGCATTTT.

In this sample, this clonotype turned up many times. The CDR3 spells CASSIPGLGETQYF. CDR3 coding DNA: TGTGCCAGTAGTATCCCGGGACTAGGAGAGACCCAGTACTTC. The genes are TRBV19 and TRBJ2-5, with 8 bases matching TRBD2. The germline CDR1 and CDR2 sequences are LNHDA and SQIVND (reference sequence). The J segment lost 4 bases and the V segment lost 3 bases, leaving 4 bases of the junction unmatched. The CDR3 is made up of 14 amino acids. Together with reference TRBV19 and TRBJ2-5, the CDR3 gives the full variable domain: DGGITQSPKYLFRKEGQNVTLSCEQNLNHDAMYWYRQDPGQGLRLIYYSQIVNDFQKGDIAEGYSVSREKKESFPLTVTSAQKNPTAFYLCASSIPGLGETQYFGPGTRLLVL.

This clonotype was observed at least ten times. This chain links TRBV2 with TRBJ2-2; either TRBD1 or TRBD2 may fit D (5 bases each). CDR1 is SNHLY, CDR2 FYNNEI, per germline. The V end lost 3 bases, the J end lost 10 bases, and 12 bases lay between the germline ends. CDR3 length equals 13 residues. CDR3 sequence: CASSELGVQELFF. The CDR3 region has the DNA TGTGCCAGCAGTGAGTTGGGGGTACAGGAGCTGTTTTTT.

This clonotype has more than one count but fewer than ten. V usage is TRBV4-1 and J usage is TRBJ2-7; D gene uncertain. In germline, CDR1 is MGHRA, CDR2 YSYEKL. Between the trimmed V and J ends, which lost 4 bases and 4 bases, there was a span of 17 bases. The CDR3 spans 15 residues. CDR3 amino acids: CASSPRPEPPYEQYF. CDR3 DNA: TGCGCCAGCAGCCCACGACCTGAACCACCGTACGAGCAGTACTTC.

This clonotype has at least ten counts. The chain carries TRBV7-9 and TRBJ1-2, with TRBD1 as a possible D gene (6 bases). Trimming pared 1 base from V and 4 bases from J, leaving 13 bases between. Germline lookup yields CDR1 SEHNR and CDR2 FQNEAQ (reference sequence). The CDR3 is made up of 15 amino acids. The CDR3 nucleotides read TGTGCCAGCAGCTTAGTCGGACAGAGCCCCTATGGCTACACCTTC. This translates into CASSLVGQSPYGYTF.

Many counts were recorded for this clonotype. V gene TRBV7-9 combines with J gene TRBJ2-7, with D unresolved. CDR1 and CDR2 (germline): SEHNR, FQNEAQ (reference sequence). The CDR3 runs to 12 residues. V was trimmed by 4 bases and J by 4 bases, leaving 8 bases between them. CDR3 sequence: CASSSAYYEQYF. DNA of the CDR3: TGTGCCAGCAGCTCCGCCTATTACGAGCAGTACTTC. The variable domain in full, completed from reference TRBV7-9 and TRBJ2-7, reads DTGVSQNPRHKITKRGQNVTFRCDPISEHNRLYWYRQTLGQGPEFLTYFQNEAQLEKSRLLSDRFSAERPKGSFSTLEIQRTEQGDSAMYLCASSSAYYEQYFGPGTRLTVT.

This clonotype has at least ten counts. The junction shows a germline mismatch at one end, possibly a read error. This chain uses TRBV28 with TRBJ1-6; D is ambiguous. From germline, CDR1 is MDHEN and CDR2 SYDVKM. CDR3 length: 15 amino acids. The CDR3 bases are TGTGCCAGCAGGTCCCATGTCTCCGATAATTCACCCCTCCACTTT. Translated: CASRSHVSDNSPLHF. Filled out from reference TRBV28 and TRBJ1-6, the complete variable domain reads DVKVTQSSRYLVKRTGEKVFLECVQDMDHENMFWYRQDPGLGLRLIYFSYDVKMKEKGDIPEGYSVSREKKERFSLILESASTNQTSMYLCASRSHVSDNSPLHFGNGTRLTVT.

This clonotype was found once. The chain is built from TRBV6-2 or TRBV6-3 and TRBJ2-1; D gene unclear. The CDR3 length is 14 residues. Germline V lookup: CDR1 MNHEY, CDR2 SVGEGT. Trimming shortened V by 5 bases and J by 9 bases, and 17 bases separated the two germline ends. Here the CDR3 reads CASSVDRLPSEQFF. The CDR3 DNA is TGTGCCAGCAGTGTGGACCGCCTACCTAGTGAGCAGTTCTTC.